Presented here are 23 T cell receptor beta chains from one specimen sequenced in a study of cytomegalovirus exposure and HLA in healthy donors. Method: immunoSEQ multiplex PCR; TCRdb's copy keeps in-frame clones and lacks some. The top ten hold 0.9% to 1.5% of the sample, which has 60,000 to 65,000 clones, 90% to 97% seen once. Specimen: PBMCs. These receptors originate from a woman aged 18 to 35 in good health and CMV-seronegative.

The CDR3, as DNA: TGTGCCAGCAGCTTGGGGCGGCTCTCCACAGATACGCAGTATTTT. Protein sequence: CASSLGRLSTDTQYF. This chain joins TRBV5-6 and TRBJ2-3; D not certain. Germline assignment: CDR1 SGHDT and CDR2 YYEEEE. The CDR3 is made up of 15 amino acids. The V and J ends lost 0 bases and 2 bases respectively, with 10 bases between them.

This chain joins TRBV13 and TRBJ2-5, with D unresolved. Germline V lookup: CDR1 PRHDT, CDR2 FYEKMQ (reference sequence). This CDR3 is built from 16 residues. The V and J ends lost 0 bases and 1 base respectively, with 12 bases between them. The CDR3 protein is CASSLGFAHPQETQYF. The CDR3 DNA sequence: TGTGCCAGCAGCTTAGGCTTCGCGCACCCCCAAGAGACCCAGTACTTC.

This clone was detected once. The chain recombines TRBV29-1 with TRBJ2-1; 10 positions agree with TRBD2. J lost 8 bases, V lost 1 base, and 11 bases had no gene match. The CDR3 covers 16 residues. CDR1 and CDR2 from the germline V gene are SQVTM and ANQGSEA. The CDR3 nucleotides are TGCAGCGTTGAAGGGGCTAGCGGGAGCCCCGGGGATGAGCAGTTCTTC. This encodes CSVEGASGSPGDEQFF.

CDR3: CASSPRWGEHNGYTF. CDR3 bases: TGTGCCAGCTCACCTAGATGGGGGGAACATAATGGCTACACCTTC. The chain recombines TRBV18 with TRBJ1-2; D is possibly TRBD1 (5 bases). The V gene lost 3 bases and the J gene lost 6 bases, with 17 bases spanning the gap. Germline-derived CDR1 and CDR2 are KGHSH and LQKENI. The CDR3 has 15 amino acids.

The gene calls are TRBV7-3 and TRBJ2-2, with 8 bases matching TRBD2. The V gene's germline CDR1 is SGHTA and CDR2 FQGTGA. V lost 5 bases and J lost 6; bases outside the gene matches: 17. The CDR3 loop spans 18 amino acids. DNA of the CDR3: TGTGCCAGCAGCCCCTACCCTGGACTAGCAGGATTCCCCGGGGAGCTGTTTTTT. This gives the protein CASSPYPGLAGFPGELFF.

V is TRBV7-3 and J is TRBJ2-7; TRBD2 is a possible D gene (6 bases). Trimming shortened V by 1 base and J by 6 bases, and 10 bases separated the two germline ends. Germline V gives CDR1 SGHTA, CDR2 FQGTGA. The CDR3 runs 13 residues. The CDR3 nucleotides are TGTGCCAGCAGCTTAAATTGGGGAGGCGAGCAGTACTTC. Its translation: CASSLNWGGEQYF.

The chain uses TRBV19 and TRBJ1-5, with TRBD1 identical over 9 bases. The trim removed 9 bases at V and 1 base at J, leaving 4 bases unmatched. This CDR3 has 14 amino acids. Germline-derived CDR1 and CDR2 are LNHDA and SQIVND (reference sequence). CDR3 nucleotide sequence: TGTGCCAGAGGGACAGGGCCAAGCAATCAGCCCCAGCATTTT. It specifies CARGTGPSNQPQHF. Variable domain in full (rest from reference TRBV19 and TRBJ1-5): DGGITQSPKYLFRKEGQNVTLSCEQNLNHDAMYWYRQDPGQGLRLIYYSQIVNDFQKGDIAEGYSVSREKKESFPLTVTSAQKNPTAFYLCARGTGPSNQPQHFGDGTRLSIL.

In this sample, this clone turned up once. The V gene is TRBV5-1, the J gene TRBJ2-3, with 11 positions matching TRBD1. V dropped 4 bases and J dropped 4; count of bases not matched to a gene: 5. The V gene's germline CDR1 is SGHRS and CDR2 YFSETQ. The CDR3 runs to 15 residues. CDR3 nucleotide sequence: TGCGCCAGCAGCGGGGGACAGGGGGGCGCAGATACGCAGTATTTT. It yields the protein CASSGGQGGADTQYF. Full variable domain (outside the CDR3, taken from reference TRBV5-1 and TRBJ2-3): KAGVTQTPRYLIKTRGQQVTLSCSPISGHRSVSWYQQTPGQGLQFLFEYFSETQRNKGNFPGRFSGRQFSNSRSEMNVSTLELGDSALYLCASSGGQGGADTQYFGPGTRLTVL.

The chain carries TRBV18 and TRBJ1-2; no reliable D call. Looked up from germline, CDR1 is KGHSH and CDR2 is LQKENI. The length of the CDR3 is 12 residues. Trimming pared 2 bases from V and 8 bases from J, leaving 9 bases between. In DNA, the CDR3 is TGTGCCAGCTCACCAACCTCCACAGGCTACACCTTC. Translation gives CASSPTSTGYTF.

The rearrangement uses TRBV12-5 and TRBJ2-5, with 7 nucleotides matching TRBD2. The germline V gene has CDR1 LGHNT and CDR2 FRNRAP. The CDR3 has 18 residues. With 1 base clipped from V and 4 bases from J, the junction kept 15 bases outside the gene matches. The CDR3 here is CASGLGTKGGRGVETQYF. The DNA for the CDR3 is TGTGCTAGTGGTTTGGGGACAAAGGGAGGCCGGGGGGTAGAGACCCAGTACTTC.

J is TRBJ2-5 and V is TRBV11-3; 12 nucleotides match TRBD2. In germline, CDR1 is SGHNT, CDR2 YENEEA. The junction had 6 bases not matched to a gene; V was cut back by 5 bases and J by 5 bases. The CDR3 contains 15 residues. As DNA, the CDR3 is TGTGCCAGCAGCACCCGACTAGCGGGGGTGGAGACCCAGTACTTC. Its translation is CASSTRLAGVETQYF.

V gene TRBV28 combines with J gene TRBJ1-2, with TRBD1 matching 8 bases. CDR1 MDHEN and CDR2 SYDVKM come from the germline V gene. CDR3 length: 15 residues. The junction had 10 bases not matched to a gene; V was cut back by 6 bases and J by 4 bases. CDR3 nucleotides: TGTGCCAGCAGCCGGCCCCCCGGACAGGGCTATGGCTACACCTTC. Protein: CASSRPPGQGYGYTF.

The chain recombines TRBV30 with TRBJ2-1; 11 bases map to TRBD2. Germline CDR1 is GTSNPN and CDR2 is SVGIG (reference sequence). Trimming at V came to 1 base and at J to 0 bases, leaving 2 bases not matched to a gene. This CDR3 has 16 residues. This chain's CDR3 is CAWSGLAGISYNEQFF. The CDR3 bases are TGTGCCTGGAGTGGACTAGCGGGGATCTCCTACAATGAGCAGTTCTTC.

The chain carries TRBV7-3 and TRBJ2-2; 11 bases are a match to TRBD2. CDR3 length: 16 amino acids. J was trimmed by 5 bases and V by 6 bases; bases with no gene match: 8. From germline, CDR1 is SGHTA and CDR2 FQGTGA. The DNA of the CDR3 is TGTGCCAGCAGTATAGCGGGAGGGCCGGGGACCGGGGAGCTGTTTTTT. Residues: CASSIAGGPGTGELFF.

The V and J genes are TRBV25-1 and TRBJ1-5; D unresolved. CDR3 length: 15 amino acids. V was pared by 6 bases and J by 2 bases, with 14 bases between. Per the germline V gene, CDR1 is MGHDK and CDR2 is SYGVNS. The CDR3 DNA follows: TGTGCCAGCAGCCACGGGGTGTCGGGCAATCAGCCCCAGCATTTT. This codes for CASSHGVSGNQPQHF.

The chain joins TRBV4-2 to TRBJ2-3; no definite D call. Per the germline V gene, CDR1 is LGHNA and CDR2 is YNFKEQ. The V gene lost 4 bases and the J gene lost 0 bases, with 11 bases spanning the gap. This CDR3 has 15 amino acids. This CDR3 reads CASSPQRTSTDTQYF. CDR3 DNA: TGTGCCAGCAGCCCACAGAGAACTAGCACAGATACGCAGTATTTT.

This clone was detected once. V gene TRBV11-3 combines with J gene TRBJ1-1; D may be TRBD1 (5 bases). The germline V and J ends were trimmed by 0 bases and 7 bases, with 9 bases remaining between them. Per the germline V gene, CDR1 is SGHNT and CDR2 is YENEEA. The CDR3 is made up of 13 amino acids. The CDR3 DNA sequence: TGTGCCAGCAGCTTAGAGGGACTCGGTGAAGCTTTCTTT. Translating gives CASSLEGLGEAFF.

This clone was counted a single time. The chain uses TRBV29-1 and TRBJ1-1; 10 bases are shared with TRBD1. The CDR3 runs 14 residues. With V trimmed by 1 base and J by 6 bases, 5 bases remained unmatched. Germline values: CDR1 SQVTM, CDR2 ANQGSEA. CDR3 loop: CSVEGGDRGAEAFF. DNA of the CDR3: TGCAGCGTTGAAGGGGGGGACAGGGGCGCTGAAGCTTTCTTT. The full variable domain, in which reference TRBV29-1 and TRBJ1-1 provide the parts outside the CDR3, is SAVISQKPSRDICQRGTSLTIQCQVDSQVTMMFWYRQQPGQSLTLIATANQGSEATYESGFVIDKFPISRPNLTFSTLTVSNMSPEDSSIYLCSVEGGDRGAEAFFGQGTRLTVV.

V usage is TRBV28 and J usage is TRBJ2-5, with TRBD2 identical over 7 bases. V lost 3 bases, J lost 5 bases, and 6 bases stayed unmatched. Germline V CDR1 and CDR2: MDHEN, SYDVKM. This CDR3 region has 14 residues. The CDR3: CASSLSGARETQYF. In DNA form, the CDR3 reads TGTGCCAGCAGTTTGAGCGGGGCGCGGGAGACCCAGTACTTC.

This chain uses TRBV28 with TRBJ1-5; TRBD1 agrees at 8 bases. Germline lookup yields CDR1 MDHEN and CDR2 SYDVKM. Germline trimming cut 7 bases from V and 4 bases from J; bases unmatched to any gene: 6. The CDR3 runs to 14 residues. CDR3 sequence reads: CASIRDRTNQPQHF. In DNA form, the CDR3 reads TGTGCCAGCATCCGGGACAGGACTAATCAGCCCCAGCATTTT.

This rearrangement joins TRBV5-1 to TRBJ2-7; the match to TRBD1 covers 9 bases. The germline V gene encodes CDR1 SGHRS and CDR2 YFSETQ. The CDR3 is 14 residues long. Unmatched junction bases numbered 7, after V lost 4 bases and J lost 5 bases. The CDR3 spells CASSQGQGWDEQYF. The CDR3 DNA reads as TGCGCCAGCAGCCAAGGACAGGGGTGGGACGAGCAGTACTTC. Full variable domain (remainder filled in from reference TRBV5-1 and TRBJ2-7): KAGVTQTPRYLIKTRGQQVTLSCSPISGHRSVSWYQQTPGQGLQFLFEYFSETQRNKGNFPGRFSGRQFSNSRSEMNVSTLELGDSALYLCASSQGQGWDEQYFGPGTRLTVT.

The rearrangement links TRBV5-1 to TRBJ1-5; 9 positions agree with TRBD1. V lost 4 bases to trimming and J lost 4 bases; unmatched junction nucleotides: 6. The CDR3 totals 15 residues. CDR1 is SGHRS and CDR2 is YFSETQ in the germline V gene. CDR3 protein: CASSPGQGGNQPQHF. CDR3 bases: TGCGCCAGCAGCCCGGGACAGGGAGGAAATCAGCCCCAGCATTTT.

This clone was seen just once. The chain carries TRBV7-9 and TRBJ2-1, with D maybe TRBD2 (7 bases). Germline assignment: CDR1 SEHNR and CDR2 FQNEAQ (reference sequence). CDR3 length equals 15 residues. The V end lost 5 bases, the J end lost 6 bases, and 17 bases lay between the germline ends. CDR3: CASSPGGGGPNEQFF. CDR3 nucleotide sequence: TGTGCCAGCAGCCCGGGTGGGGGGGGGCCCAATGAGCAGTTCTTC.